Each of the 23 T cell receptor beta chains below was sequenced from the same sample in a study of memory CD4+ T cells and cytomegalovirus serostatus (dated by TCRdb to the late 2010s). Single viable CD3+CD4+CD8-CD45RO+ cells were sorted as memory CD4+ T cells on a FACSAria II. The library was produced with the immunoSEQ multiplex PCR assay. TCRdb took this table from immuneACCESS and kept in-frame rearrangements with V and J called. Such tables lack part of the clones; where checked against another copy, unresolved V genes explain under half of the gap, and the rest is unexplained. The sample table holds 35,000 to 50,000 clones, of which around 80% were seen once. Of the sample, about 0.6% falls within the top ten clones. The sequencing sample was made of memory CD4+ T cells from blood. The receptors were sampled from an adult in good health and CMV-seronegative.

The V gene is TRBV19, the J gene TRBJ1-6; a possible D gene is TRBD1 (6 bases). V gave up 3 bases and J gave up 7 bases, with 16 bases separating them. Per germline, CDR1 LNHDA and CDR2 SQIVND (reference sequence). CDR3 length: 16 amino acids. CDR3 in DNA: TGTGCCAGTAGTATTAGTACAGGAGGGGGAAATTCACCCCTCCACTTT. Translation: CASSISTGGGNSPLHF.

The chain joins TRBV6-1 to TRBJ2-4; TRBD1 matches 9 bases. Germline CDR1 reads MNHNS; CDR2 reads SASEGT. Trimming cost V 11 bases and J 2 bases; bases outside gene matches: 4. The CDR3 contains 13 residues. CDR3 residues: CAGGQGTKNIQYF. The CDR3 bases are TGTGCCGGAGGACAGGGGACCAAAAACATTCAGTACTTC.

This rearrangement joins TRBV6-6 to TRBJ2-3; the match to TRBD2 covers 7 bases. Germline values: CDR1 MNHNY, CDR2 SVGAGI (reference sequence). The CDR3 consists of 15 residues. The V gene end was trimmed by 4 bases and the J gene end by 2 bases; junction bases not matched to a gene: 6. CDR3 sequence reads: CASSSSGGLTDTQYF. The CDR3 DNA is TGTGCCAGCAGTTCCTCGGGGGGACTCACAGATACGCAGTATTTT.

This rearrangement joins TRBV6-6 to TRBJ1-2, with D perhaps matching TRBD1 (5 bases). Trimming took off 11 bases at V and 1 base at J, with 14 bases between the two ends. This CDR3 has 13 amino acids. CDR1 and CDR2 from the germline V gene are MNHNY and SVGAGI (reference sequence). CDR3 in DNA: TGTGCCGCAACGGGGGAGAATAACTATGGCTACACCTTC. As protein: CAATGENNYGYTF.

This chain uses TRBV11-3 with TRBJ2-1; D gene unclear. Germline V gene data show CDR1 as SGHNT and CDR2 as YENEEA. The CDR3 covers 12 residues. V lost 5 bases and J lost 8, with 10 bases in between. The CDR3 spells CASSDNRDEQFF. Written as DNA, the CDR3 is TGTGCCAGCAGCGACAATCGGGATGAGCAGTTCTTC. Full variable domain (rest looked up from reference TRBV11-3 and TRBJ2-1): EAGVVQSPRYKIIEKKQPVAFWCNPISGHNTLYWYLQNLGQGPELLIRYENEEAVDDSQLPKDRFSAERLKGVDSTLKIQPAELGDSAVYLCASSDNRDEQFFGPGTRLTVL.

The chain uses TRBV19 and TRBJ1-2, with D uncertain. V lost 0 bases, J lost 12 bases, and 17 bases lay in between. CDR1 is LNHDA, CDR2 SQIVND, per germline (reference sequence). The CDR3 totals 14 residues. The CDR3 loop is CASSIDRRQASHTF. DNA of the CDR3: TGTGCCAGTAGTATAGATCGGCGGCAGGCATCCCACACCTTC.

This chain connects TRBV7-3 to TRBJ2-3; D call uncertain. Germline assignment: CDR1 SGHTA and CDR2 FQGTGA. The CDR3 runs to 13 residues. Between the trimmed V and J ends, which lost 5 bases and 8 bases, there was a span of 14 bases. CDR3 DNA: TGTGCCAGCAGCCCCCTGGTCCTCGGTACGCAGTATTTT. Translation: CASSPLVLGTQYF.

The chain links TRBV7-2 to TRBJ2-7; D uncertain. This CDR3 region has 11 residues. Germline lookup yields CDR1 SGHTA and CDR2 FQGNSA. V was pared by 3 bases and J by 5 bases, with 5 bases between. CDR3 coding DNA: TGTGCCAGCAGCTTTTCTGACGAGCAGTACTTC. This sequence encodes CASSFSDEQYF.

The chain employs TRBV19 and TRBJ1-2; 7 bases are shared with TRBD1. CDR3 size: 15 residues. The V gene end was trimmed by 7 bases and the J gene end by 2 bases; junction bases not matched to a gene: 10. The germline CDR1 and CDR2 sequences are LNHDA and SQIVND (reference sequence). CDR3 DNA: TGTGCCAGTAAAGTTAGGGGACAGTCAAACTATGGCTACACCTTC. Protein sequence: CASKVRGQSNYGYTF.

The chain combines TRBV30 with TRBJ2-7, with a tentative D call TRBD2 (7 bases). This CDR3 spans 14 amino acids. The germline CDR1 and CDR2 sequences are GTSNPN and SVGIG (reference sequence). Trimming stripped 0 bases from V and 4 bases from J, with 13 bases between. The CDR3 region is CAWSVLGGPYEQYF. The CDR3 DNA reads TGTGCCTGGAGTGTACTGGGGGGGCCATACGAGCAGTACTTC.

This rearrangement joins TRBV23-1 to TRBJ2-7; D gene ambiguous. TRBV23-1 is marked as an open reading frame, function uncertain. V gave up 0 bases and J gave up 4 bases, with 10 bases separating them. This CDR3 has 14 amino acids. DNA for the CDR3: TGCGCCAGCAGTCAATCCGAGACGTTGTACGAGCAGTACTTC. Translated, it gives CASSQSETLYEQYF.

The chain recombines TRBV5-1 with TRBJ1-4, with D possibly TRBD1 on 6 matching bases. V dropped 0 bases and J dropped 8 bases, with 14 bases sitting between them. Germline CDR1 is SGHRS and CDR2 is YFSETQ. The CDR3 contains 15 residues. The CDR3 region is CASSLGDRGQEKLFF. The DNA of the CDR3 is TGCGCCAGCAGCTTGGGGGATAGAGGACAGGAAAAACTGTTTTTT.

The V call is TRBV18, the J call TRBJ2-2; D unresolved. There are 15 residues in the CDR3. V was trimmed by 3 bases and J by 1 base, leaving 9 bases between them. The germline CDR1 and CDR2 sequences are KGHSH and LQKENI. CDR3 loop: CASSPPRLNTGELFF. The CDR3 coding sequence is TGTGCCAGCTCACCGCCCCGGCTGAACACCGGGGAGCTGTTTTTT.

The chain combines TRBV5-4 with TRBJ1-5; a possible D gene is TRBD1 (5 bases). CDR3 size: 14 residues. The V gene's germline CDR1 is SGHNT and CDR2 YYREEE (reference sequence). The ends were cut back, 4 bases at V and 5 bases at J, with 13 bases in the middle. The CDR3 nucleotides read TGTGCCAGCAGCACCGGACCGGGGGATCAGCCCCAGCATTTT. Its protein is CASSTGPGDQPQHF.

The V call is TRBV5-1, the J call TRBJ1-2, with 9 nucleotides matching TRBD1. The CDR3 is 15 residues long. V shed 0 bases and J 7 bases; nucleotides not matched to a gene: 7. Germline CDR1 reads SGHRS; CDR2 reads YFSETQ. The CDR3 bases are TGCGCCAGCAGCTTGGCCGTTGGGACAGGGTTTGGCTACACCTTC. Amino acid sequence: CASSLAVGTGFGYTF.

This clone has only a few counts. J is TRBJ1-2 and V is TRBV27; the D gene is possibly TRBD1 (5 bases). Germline assignment: CDR1 MNHEY and CDR2 SMNVEV (reference sequence). This CDR3 comprises 15 residues. The ends were cut back, 5 bases at V and 8 bases at J, with 21 bases in the middle. The CDR3 nucleotides read TGTGCCAGCAGTCTTAGACAGTCATTCCCTTTAGGCTACACCTTC. Amino acid sequence: CASSLRQSFPLGYTF.

The rearrangement joins TRBV19 to TRBJ1-2, with TRBD1 identical over 8 bases. CDR3 length equals 12 residues. CDR1 is LNHDA, CDR2 SQIVND, per germline (reference sequence). With V trimmed by 9 bases and J by 3 bases, 3 bases remained unmatched. Here the CDR3 DNA reads TGTGCCAGCCAGGACAGGGACTATGGCTACACCTTC. It specifies CASQDRDYGYTF.

The V gene is TRBV30, the J gene TRBJ1-5; TRBD1 matches at 11 bases. Germline V CDR1 and CDR2: GTSNPN, SVGIG (reference sequence). V lost 5 bases to trimming and J lost 4 bases; unmatched junction nucleotides: 10. The CDR3 is 16 residues long. The CDR3 DNA reads TGTGCCTGGTCCCGGGACAGGGGGGCCGGGAATCAGCCCCAGCATTTT. Its translation: CAWSRDRGAGNQPQHF.

The chain links TRBV28 to TRBJ2-1; TRBD2 might be the D (7 bases). Trimming removed 3 bases from V and 3 bases from J, with 12 bases in between. This CDR3 is 15 amino acids long. Germline V gene data show CDR1 as MDHEN and CDR2 as SYDVKM. The CDR3 DNA reads as TGTGCCAGCAGTTTGGGGGGGCTAGGCTACAATGAGCAGTTCTTC. Translation gives CASSLGGLGYNEQFF. The entire variable domain, with the rest obtained from reference TRBV28 and TRBJ2-1, is as follows: DVKVTQSSRYLVKRTGEKVFLECVQDMDHENMFWYRQDPGLGLRLIYFSYDVKMKEKGDIPEGYSVSREKKERFSLILESASTNQTSMYLCASSLGGLGYNEQFFGPGTRLTVL.

This chain links TRBV7-3 with TRBJ1-5; 7 positions match TRBD1. V shed 5 bases and J 2 bases; nucleotides not matched to a gene: 6. The CDR3 is made up of 15 amino acids. Germline CDR1 and CDR2: SGHTA and FQGTGA. The CDR3 reads CASSPGQARNQPQHF. The CDR3 DNA sequence: TGTGCCAGCAGCCCCGGACAGGCTCGCAATCAGCCCCAGCATTTT.

The chain has TRBV15 and TRBJ2-4, with a weak D call TRBD1 (6 bases). The germline CDR1 and CDR2 sequences are LNHNV and YYDKDF (reference sequence). Trimming removed 1 base at V and 13 bases at J, with 17 bases between. This CDR3 is 14 amino acids long. The CDR3 DNA follows: TGTGCCACCAGCAGAGGTGGACAGCCGAATCTCCAGTACTTC. Translating gives CATSRGGQPNLQYF.

The chain joins TRBV10-3 to TRBJ2-7; weak D call: TRBD2 (7 bases). The germline gives CDR1 ENHRY, CDR2 SYGVKD. The CDR3 covers 14 residues. V was clipped by 5 bases and J by 6 bases, with 17 bases between them. In DNA form, the CDR3 reads TGTGCCATCAGTAACCGGGATCGGGGGGCCGAGCAGTACTTC. Amino acids: CAISNRDRGAEQYF.

In its sample, this clone was seen once. The V call is TRBV5-6, the J call TRBJ2-3; D perhaps matches TRBD2 (5 bases). The CDR3 totals 14 residues. CDR1 SGHDT and CDR2 YYEEEE come from the germline V gene. Trimming removed 1 base from V and 2 bases from J, with 8 bases in between. The CDR3 loop reads CASSLSGTTDTQYF. In DNA, the CDR3 is TGTGCCAGCAGCTTGTCGGGAACCACAGATACGCAGTATTTT.